These 30 T cell receptor beta chains were sequenced from one sample in a study of shared clonotypes between healthy human individuals. Sequenced by immunoSEQ multiplex PCR; TCRdb stores in-frame clones only, minus some. Counted here are roughly 500,000 clones, 95% to 97% occurring once; the ten biggest clones make up approximately 0.067%. The sequenced sample was naive CD4+ T cells sorted from blood. Noted subset: CD45RA+ positively selected. The receptors here all came from a woman aged 30 to 39 in good health.

The V gene is TRBV28, the J gene TRBJ1-5; no clear D gene. The CDR3 is 14 amino acids. Trimming shortened V by 6 bases and J by 4 bases, and 13 bases separated the two germline ends. Germline V CDR1 and CDR2: MDHEN, SYDVKM. CDR3 sequence: CASSTGLQNQPQHF. The CDR3 DNA reads TGTGCCAGCAGCACCGGGCTCCAGAATCAGCCCCAGCATTTT.

In its sample, this clone was seen once. CDR3 sequence reads: CASSLGLVGTGELFF. DNA for the CDR3: TGTGCCAGCAGCTTGGGACTAGTTGGCACCGGGGAGCTGTTTTTT. The rearrangement links TRBV5-4 to TRBJ2-2; tentative D call: TRBD2 (6 bases). CDR3 length equals 15 residues. Germline CDR1 and CDR2: SGHNT and YYREEE (reference sequence). With 0 bases removed from V and 4 bases from J, the gap between germline ends came to 10 bases. Drawing the rest from reference TRBV5-4 and TRBJ2-2, the complete variable domain is ETGVTQSPTHLIKTRGQQVTLRCSSQSGHNTVSWYQQALGQGPQFIFQYYREEENGRGNFPPRFSGLQFPNYSSELNVNALELDDSALYLCASSLGLVGTGELFFGEGSRLTVL.

This chain uses TRBV2 with TRBJ1-5, with a tentative D call TRBD1 (5 bases). The CDR3 contains 14 residues. The V and J ends lost 7 bases and 5 bases respectively, with 15 bases between them. The germline V gene has CDR1 SNHLY and CDR2 FYNNEI. The CDR3 coding sequence is TGTGCCAGCACCCAGGCCAGGGCAGATCAGCCCCAGCATTTT. Protein sequence: CASTQARADQPQHF.

Here the CDR3 reads CASSLERAEAFF. The CDR3 DNA is TGCGCCAGCAGCTTGGAAAGGGCTGAAGCTTTCTTT. The chain combines TRBV5-1 with TRBJ1-1; D is undetermined. The V end lost 0 bases, the J end lost 6 bases, and 6 bases lay between the germline ends. The germline V gene has CDR1 SGHRS and CDR2 YFSETQ. The CDR3 sequence is 12 residues long.

The chain couples TRBV10-3 to TRBJ1-2; TRBD1 matches 11 bases. Germline V lookup: CDR1 ENHRY, CDR2 SYGVKD. The CDR3 sequence is 15 residues long. V lost 7 bases, J lost 7 bases, and 11 bases stayed unmatched. The CDR3 loop reads CAITQGQGEYGGYTF. The CDR3 coding sequence is TGTGCCATCACTCAGGGACAGGGGGAGTATGGTGGCTACACCTTC.

The chain has TRBV28 and TRBJ2-7, with D unclear. CDR3 size: 16 residues. The germline V and J ends were trimmed by 5 bases and 4 bases, with 21 bases remaining between them. CDR1 is MDHEN and CDR2 is SYDVKM in the germline V gene. This CDR3 reads CASSREGPRATYEQYF. The CDR3 nucleotides are TGTGCCAGCAGTCGTGAAGGCCCTCGGGCTACTTACGAGCAGTACTTC.

The chain has TRBV5-1 and TRBJ1-1; tentatively, D is TRBD1 (6 bases). CDR3 length equals 15 residues. Trimming took 5 bases from V and 1 from J, leaving 15 bases between them. Germline V gene sequence: CDR1 SGHRS, CDR2 YFSETQ. CDR3 coding DNA: TGCGCCAGCAGGAAGAATTCAGGGGAGAACACTGAAGCTTTCTTT. Amino acids: CASRKNSGENTEAFF.

Regarding this clone: Other DNA sequences in the same sample also yield this CDR3. The chain carries TRBV30 and TRBJ2-3; 11 bases are a match to TRBD2. CDR1 and CDR2 (germline): GTSNPN, SVGIG (reference sequence). The CDR3 contains 14 residues. Trimming took 4 bases from V and 4 from J; bases not matched to a gene: 4. The CDR3 is CAWNLAGGADTQYF. The CDR3 coding sequence is TGTGCCTGGAATCTAGCGGGAGGTGCAGATACGCAGTATTTT.

The gene calls are TRBV7-8 and TRBJ1-1; D gene uncertain. V shed 3 bases and J shed 2 bases, with 10 bases lying between them. The CDR3 runs 14 residues. CDR1 and CDR2 from the germline V gene are SGHVS and FQNEAQ. CDR3: CASSLPNRNTEAFF. In DNA, the CDR3 is TGTGCCAGCAGCTTGCCGAATCGTAACACTGAAGCTTTCTTT.

This clone appeared a single time. V and J are TRBV2 and TRBJ1-4; weak D call: TRBD1 (5 bases). The CDR3 runs 15 residues. Trimming cost V 7 bases and J 3 bases, with 15 bases left between them. Germline V gives CDR1 SNHLY, CDR2 FYNNEI. The CDR3 sequence: CASTIIGTPNEKLFF. The DNA of the CDR3 is TGTGCCAGCACCATCATAGGGACTCCTAATGAAAAACTGTTTTTT.

The rearrangement joins TRBV6-5 to TRBJ1-1; D uncertain. Germline V CDR1 and CDR2: MNHEY, SVGAGI. The CDR3 consists of 15 residues. The V and J ends lost 0 bases and 1 base respectively, with 9 bases between them. This CDR3 reads CASSYSPGRNTEAFF. As DNA, the CDR3 is TGTGCCAGCAGTTACTCTCCGGGGAGGAACACTGAAGCTTTCTTT.

The CDR3: CASRKLGLAGEGNEQFF. The CDR3 nucleotides are TGTGCCAGCAGAAAGTTGGGACTAGCGGGGGAAGGGAATGAGCAGTTCTTC. This chain links TRBV14 with TRBJ2-1; TRBD2 aligns across 14 bases. Germline loops: CDR1 SGHDN, CDR2 FVKESK. Unmatched junction bases numbered 11, after V lost 6 bases and J lost 7 bases. The CDR3 is made up of 17 amino acids. Combining the CDR3 with reference TRBV14 and TRBJ2-1 gives the whole variable domain EAGVTQFPSHSVIEKGQTVTLRCDPISGHDNLYWYRRVMGKEIKFLLHFVKESKQDESGMPNNRFLAERTGGTYSTLKVQPAELEDSGVYFCASRKLGLAGEGNEQFFGPGTRLTVL.

The chain recombines TRBV19 with TRBJ2-7, with a weak D call TRBD2 (6 bases). The V and J ends lost 3 bases and 7 bases respectively, with 16 bases between them. The germline gives CDR1 LNHDA, CDR2 SQIVND (reference sequence). The CDR3 has 14 residues. CDR3 sequence (DNA): TGTGCCAGTAGTATGGACCAAGAGACTAGGGAGCAGTACTTC. It is translated as CASSMDQETREQYF.

This clone was detected only once. The chain combines TRBV9 with TRBJ2-7; 11 nucleotides align to TRBD1. V shed 4 bases and J 3 bases; nucleotides not matched to a gene: 9. CDR1 is SGDLS and CDR2 is YYNGEE in the germline V gene. The CDR3 contains 16 residues. The CDR3 region has the DNA TGTGCCAGCAGCCCCTCCACCGGGACAGGGGGCTACGAGCAGTACTTC. It is translated as CASSPSTGTGGYEQYF.

This clone was detected only once. The chain joins TRBV28 to TRBJ1-1; unclear D gene. Germline CDR1 MDHEN, CDR2 SYDVKM. The CDR3 extends over 11 amino acids. V lost 6 bases to trimming and J lost 11 bases, with 13 bases between them. CDR3 residues: CASSPGRAAFF. The CDR3 DNA sequence: TGTGCCAGCAGCCCGGGGAGGGCTGCTTTCTTT.

V usage is TRBV27 and J usage is TRBJ2-3; TRBD1 might be the D (5 bases). The germline CDR1 and CDR2 sequences are MNHEY and SMNVEV (reference sequence). The CDR3 has 14 amino acids. With 6 bases removed from V and 4 bases from J, the gap between germline ends came to 14 bases. CDR3 residues: CASSQGPPADTQYF. The CDR3 DNA reads TGTGCCAGCAGCCAGGGCCCCCCCGCAGATACGCAGTATTTT.

The chain employs TRBV28 and TRBJ2-7, with D possibly called TRBD1 or TRBD2 (5 bases each). This CDR3 spans 14 amino acids. Trimming pared 7 bases from V and 0 bases from J, leaving 13 bases between. CDR1 is MDHEN and CDR2 is SYDVKM in the germline V gene. This chain's CDR3 is CASNPRDLSYEQYF. CDR3 bases: TGTGCCAGCAATCCCCGGGACCTCTCCTACGAGCAGTACTTC.

The J gene is TRBJ1-3, the V gene TRBV5-1; D might be TRBD1 (6 bases). This CDR3 region has 16 residues. Germline lookup yields CDR1 SGHRS and CDR2 YFSETQ. Trimming removed 0 bases at V and 6 bases at J, with 16 bases between. CDR3: CASSLGARDTLNTIYF. For the CDR3, the DNA is TGCGCCAGCAGCTTGGGGGCCCGGGACACTCTAAACACCATATATTTT.

The rearrangement joins TRBV6-5 to TRBJ2-5; the match to TRBD2 covers 11 bases. The J call may be incorrect, as the DNA end agrees better with TRBJ2-7. From germline, CDR1 is MNHEY and CDR2 SVGAGI. The CDR3 length is 16 residues. This CDR3 reads CASSYPLAGGSYEQYF. CDR3 coding DNA: TGTGCCAGCAGTTACCCCCTAGCGGGGGGCTCCTACGAGCAGTACTTC.

The chain links TRBV7-8 to TRBJ2-3; D gene uncertain. CDR1 is SGHVS, CDR2 FQNEAQ, per germline. The CDR3 has 12 amino acids. V shed 2 bases and J shed 1 base, with 1 base lying between them. In DNA form, the CDR3 reads TGTGCCAGCAGCTTACGCACAGATACGCAGTATTTT. It codes for CASSLRTDTQYF. Combining the CDR3 with reference TRBV7-8 and TRBJ2-3 gives the whole variable domain GAGVSQSPRYKVAKRGQDVALRCDPISGHVSLFWYQQALGQGPEFLTYFQNEAQLDKSGLPSDRFFAERPEGSVSTLKIQRTQQEDSAVYLCASSLRTDTQYFGPGTRLTVL.

The chain joins TRBV2 to TRBJ1-5; D unclear. The V gene's germline CDR1 is SNHLY and CDR2 FYNNEI. Deletions cut 4 bases from V and 11 bases from J, with 12 bases between. The CDR3 is made up of 12 amino acids. The CDR3 bases are TGTGCCAGCAGTGTTGGGGTGCAGGCCCAGCATTTT. Protein sequence: CASSVGVQAQHF.

CDR3 sequence: CAGSASATGELFF. The CDR3 coding sequence is TGTGCCGGGTCGGCTAGCGCCACCGGGGAGCTGTTTTTT. The chain couples TRBV6-5 to TRBJ2-2, with D perhaps TRBD2 (6 bases). The length of the CDR3 is 13 residues. Germline V gene lookup returns CDR1 MNHEY and CDR2 SVGAGI. V lost 11 bases and J 4 bases, leaving 14 bases between the germline ends.

This chain connects TRBV19 to TRBJ2-7, with TRBD2 matching 14 bases. J lost 1 base, V lost 4 bases, and 3 bases had no gene match. Per the germline V gene, CDR1 is LNHDA and CDR2 is SQIVND (reference sequence). CDR3 length equals 16 residues. The CDR3 DNA follows: TGTGCCAGTAGTAGACTAGCGGGAGGGAAGTCCTACGAGCAGTACTTC. It is translated as CASSRLAGGKSYEQYF.

The chain uses TRBV19 and TRBJ1-2; unclear D gene. Germline lookup yields CDR1 LNHDA and CDR2 SQIVND (reference sequence). V was pared by 7 bases and J by 0 bases, with 9 bases between. The CDR3 covers 13 residues. The CDR3 nucleotides are TGTGCCAGTACTAGAACTTCTAACTATGGCTACACCTTC. Translating it yields CASTRTSNYGYTF.

This chain uses TRBV27 with TRBJ2-5; 8 bases map to TRBD1. From germline, CDR1 is MNHEY and CDR2 SMNVEV (reference sequence). The CDR3 has 15 amino acids. Trimming at V came to 3 bases and at J to 0 bases, leaving 3 bases not matched to a gene. This chain's CDR3 is CASSLRQGNQETQYF. The CDR3 nucleotides are TGTGCCAGCAGTTTGAGACAGGGGAACCAAGAGACCCAGTACTTC.

This rearrangement joins TRBV2 to TRBJ1-1; D not resolved. This CDR3 region has 13 residues. Trimming removed 6 bases at V and 1 base at J, with 9 bases between. Germline V gives CDR1 SNHLY, CDR2 FYNNEI. CDR3 region: CASSWAENTEAFF. The DNA of the CDR3 is TGTGCCAGCAGCTGGGCGGAGAACACTGAAGCTTTCTTT. Full variable domain (outside the CDR3, taken from reference TRBV2 and TRBJ1-1): EPEVTQTPSHQVTQMGQEVILRCVPISNHLYFYWYRQILGQKVEFLVSFYNNEISEKSEIFDDQFSVERPDGSNFTLKIRSTKLEDSAMYFCASSWAENTEAFFGQGTRLTVV.

The chain links TRBV7-9 to TRBJ1-1; no firm D call. This CDR3 is 13 amino acids long. Germline loops: CDR1 SEHNR, CDR2 FQNEAQ (reference sequence). V lost 3 bases, J lost 4 bases, and 9 bases lay in between. The CDR3 coding sequence is TGTGCCAGCAGCTTGTCTAAAACCACTGAAGCTTTCTTT. Protein sequence: CASSLSKTTEAFF.

V usage is TRBV7-7 and J usage is TRBJ2-1; 10 positions agree with TRBD2. V lost 4 bases and J lost 4; bases outside the gene matches: 4. The CDR3 has 15 amino acids. Germline V lookup: CDR1 SSHAT, CDR2 FNYEAQ (reference sequence). The CDR3 nucleotides are TGTGCCAGCAGCTCGACTAGCGGGCCGTACAATGAGCAGTTCTTC. Translating it yields CASSSTSGPYNEQFF.

The V gene is TRBV2, the J gene TRBJ1-2, with D hard to call. The V end lost 6 bases, the J end lost 0 bases, and 8 bases lay between the germline ends. CDR1 SNHLY and CDR2 FYNNEI come from the germline V gene. The CDR3 contains 13 residues. In nucleotides, the CDR3 is TGTGCCAGCAGGGCAGGACCTAACTATGGCTACACCTTC. It is translated as CASRAGPNYGYTF.

In its sample, this clone was seen once. This rearrangement joins TRBV14 to TRBJ2-7; the D gene is possibly TRBD2 (5 bases). The CDR3 contains 15 residues. The V and J ends lost 2 bases and 2 bases respectively, with 13 bases between them. Germline V gives CDR1 SGHDN, CDR2 FVKESK. CDR3 sequence: CASSQWTEVPYEQYF. DNA for the CDR3: TGTGCCAGCAGCCAATGGACGGAGGTACCCTACGAGCAGTACTTC.